This is a list of T cell receptor beta chains from one sample in a study of blood T cell repertoires in COVID-19. This table comes from immunoSEQ multiplex PCR, and its TCRdb copy is limited to in-frame clones, with some not included. The sample yields over 100,000 clones, approximately 80% seen once. Sequences were obtained from peripheral blood. Every receptor here comes from an older woman with acute or convalescent COVID-19. Each CDR3 is given with its conserved first and last residue. D genes are given only for firm matches. A clone size is listed for some rows: how often the clone was seen (once, few, many), or a class if it is expanded.

V gene	J gene	D gene	clone size	CDR3 DNA	CDR3 protein
TRBV7-6	TRBJ1-4	.	.	TGTGCCAGCAGCTTAAGGGCACGGTCCCAGGGCGATGAAAAACTGTTTTTT	CASSLRARSQGDEKLFF
TRBV21-1	TRBJ2-5	.	.	TGTGCCACAGGGGCGGGGGGAAAGGAGACCCAGTACTTC	CATGAGGKETQYF
TRBV2	TRBJ2-5	.	few	TGTGCCAGCTGTACGGACTTAGGGGAGACCCAGTACTTC	CASCTDLGETQYF
TRBV5-1	TRBJ1-1	TRBD1	.	TGCGCCACCTCAGGGGGGCTTGGCACTGAAGCTTTCTTT	CATSGGLGTEAFF
TRBV6-6	TRBJ2-1	.	once	TGTGCCAGCAGTTACCACACGTTCTTC	CASSYHTFF
TRBV27	TRBJ1-6	.	.	TGTGCCAGCAGTTTTGTCACAGGGTCATTAAATAATTCACCCCTCCACTTT	CASSFVTGSLNNSPLHF
TRBV5-6	TRBJ1-2	.	once	TGTGCCAGCAGCTTGTTCCAATCAGTTTATGGCTACACCTTC	CASSLFQSVYGYTF
TRBV10-3	TRBJ2-3	TRBD2	once	TGTGCCATCAGTGAGGGAGCGGGAGACACAGATACGCAGTATTTT	CAISEGAGDTDTQYF
TRBV4-1	TRBJ2-7	TRBD1	once	TGCGCCAGCAGCCAAATGGGGCAGGGGGCCCACGAGCAGTACTTC	CASSQMGQGAHEQYF
TRBV5-1	TRBJ2-1	TRBD2	.	TGCGCCAGCAGCTTGGCCGCGGGAGCCTACAATGAGCAGTTCTTC	CASSLAAGAYNEQFF
TRBV21-1	TRBJ2-1	.	.	TGTGCCGGTGGTTCGGTCCTAGTTAGTGTTCGCAATGAGCAGTTCTTC	CAGGSVLVSVRNEQFF
TRBV7-9	TRBJ2-2	.	.	TGTGCCAGCAGCTTCAAGGAGCAGCTGTTTTTT	CASSFKEQLFF
TRBV18	TRBJ1-1	.	few	TGTGCCAGCTCACCGCCTGACAGGCCAGGGGCTTTCTTT	CASSPPDRPGAFF
TRBV6-6	TRBJ1-3	TRBD1	.	TGTGCCAGCAGTCGGGGGGGACAGGTCTACTCTGGAAACACCATATATTTT	CASSRGGQVYSGNTIYF
TRBV7-9	TRBJ1-2	.	.	TGTGCCAGCAGCCTTGACAGGACCTATGGCTACACCTTC	CASSLDRTYGYTF
TRBV2	TRBJ1-2	.	few	TGTGCCAGCTGGAGTGTAGCTAACTATGGCTACACCTTC	CASWSVANYGYTF
TRBV6-4	TRBJ2-7	.	.	TGTGCCAGCAGCCAAAGTAGCGGCTCCTACGAGCAGTACTTC	CASSQSSGSYEQYF
TRBV5-1	TRBJ2-7	.	.	TGCGCCAGCAGACTGTCGGACAGCTCCTACGAGCAGTACTTC	CASRLSDSSYEQYF
TRBV6-5	TRBJ1-2	TRBD1	few	TGTGCCAGCACGACAGGGGGCGGATTGAATGGCTACACCTTC	CASTTGGGLNGYTF
TRBV2	TRBJ2-4	TRBD1	.	TGTGCCAGCAGTGAGAGGACAGGGAAGGGGAACATTCAGTACTTC	CASSERTGKGNIQYF
TRBV9	TRBJ1-2	TRBD1	.	TGTGCCAGCAGCGACGGGACAGGGCATAACTATGGCTACACCTTC	CASSDGTGHNYGYTF
TRBV29-1	TRBJ2-2	.	.	TGCAGCGTTGGGGCTGGGACCGGGGAGCTGTTTTTT	CSVGAGTGELFF